This T cell receptor (beta chain) was captured in a study of shared clonotypes between healthy human individuals. Background on the study: Researchers drew samples from two women and three men aged 18 to 49. Regarding the study as a whole: Read depth was anticipated to influence clonotype sharing among donors.

Profiling relied on immunoSEQ multiplex PCR, and the TCRdb table lists in-frame clones only, not all of them. The sample comprises about 510,000 clones, less than 85% of which are singletons, and over 10% rests with the top ten. Adult Caucasians living in Nashville, Tennessee made up all of the donors. On this clone itself: The antigen is not known.

The TCR comes from a woman aged 40-49 years in good health. Some clones in this sample may be carry-over from other donors' samples. Sample: PBMCs.

CDR3 sequence: CSAKTAYGYTF. The CDR3, as DNA: TGCAGTGCGAAGACTGCCTATGGCTACACCTTC. V usage is TRBV20-1 and J usage is TRBJ1-2; D is unclear. The V end was cut by 6 bases, the J end by 4 bases, with 9 bases between. This CDR3 is 11 amino acids long. The V gene's germline CDR1 is DFQATT and CDR2 SNEGSKA (reference sequence).